Listed here are 9 T cell receptor beta chains from one sample, sequenced in a study of T-cell memory formation after mild COVID-19. One entry per CDR3 protein results from TCRdb running MiXCR on the 5' RACE reads. The sample yields about 110,000 distinct CDR3 sequences, around an eighth seen once. Sequenced sample: PBMCs or a T cell subset sorted from them (not recorded which). The receptors here all came from an adult woman who had mild COVID-19 (a few samples of this study predate the infection). Cell type and time point are not known.

This clonotype has at least ten counts. V usage is TRBV5-1 and J usage is TRBJ2-3, with D perhaps TRBD1 or TRBD2 (6 bases each). This CDR3 has 16 amino acids. Trimming cost V 0 bases and J 4 bases, with 15 bases left between them. Germline CDR1 reads SGHRS; CDR2 reads YFSETQ. This CDR3 is CASSLDRASAADTQYF. In nucleotides, the CDR3 is TGCGCCAGCAGCTTGGACAGGGCTAGCGCCGCAGATACGCAGTATTTT.

J is TRBJ2-3 and V is TRBV27; maybe TRBD1 (5 bases). Trimming took 0 bases from V and 1 from J, leaving 8 bases between them. Germline CDR1 MNHEY, CDR2 SMNVEV (reference sequence). This CDR3 contains 15 residues. The CDR3 spells CASSLSLQGTDTQYF. The CDR3 DNA follows: TGTGCCAGCAGTTTATCGTTACAGGGCACAGATACGCAGTATTTT.

V is TRBV20-1 and J is TRBJ2-7; 10 bases agree with TRBD1. The CDR3 runs 12 residues. The V gene end was trimmed by 5 bases and the J gene end by 2 bases; junction bases not matched to a gene: 0. Germline V gene sequence: CDR1 DFQATT, CDR2 SNEGSKA (reference sequence). CDR3 in amino acids: CSAGTGAYEQYF. The CDR3 DNA sequence: TGCAGTGCTGGGACAGGGGCCTACGAGCAGTACTTC.

This clonotype was counted at least ten times. The V call is TRBV13, the J call TRBJ2-7; TRBD2 agrees at 7 bases. The CDR3 is 14 amino acids. The V and J ends lost 4 bases and 1 base, in that order; junction bases with no gene match: 4. Germline V gives CDR1 PRHDT, CDR2 FYEKMQ (reference sequence). The CDR3 region has the DNA TGTGCCAGCAGCTCCGGGACTAAATCCTACGAGCAGTACTTC. Its protein is CASSSGTKSYEQYF.

This chain uses TRBV3-1 with TRBJ2-7, with a tentative D call TRBD1 (6 bases). Germline CDR1 LGHDT, CDR2 YNNKEL (reference sequence). V gave up 0 bases and J gave up 4 bases, with 19 bases separating them. CDR3 length: 17 amino acids. CDR3 residues: CASSQDETGMLWYEQYF. For the CDR3, the DNA is TGTGCCAGCAGCCAAGACGAGACAGGTATGCTGTGGTACGAGCAGTACTTC.

This clonotype was counted a few times. This rearrangement joins TRBV18 to TRBJ2-1, with TRBD2 identical over 9 bases. Germline CDR1 KGHSH, CDR2 LQKENI. The CDR3 is 15 amino acids. V lost 6 bases and J lost 7; bases outside the gene matches: 10. CDR3 amino acids: CASSGGSGRINEQFF. CDR3 nucleotide sequence: TGTGCCAGCTCCGGGGGAAGCGGGAGGATAAATGAGCAGTTCTTC.

In this sample, this clonotype turned up a few times. The chain joins TRBV5-1 to TRBJ2-2, with no clear D. This CDR3 is built from 13 residues. With 6 bases removed from V and 1 base from J, the gap between germline ends came to 7 bases. CDR1 and CDR2 (germline): SGHRS, YFSETQ. CDR3: CASTDGNTGELFF. The CDR3 nucleotides read TGCGCCAGCACCGACGGGAACACCGGGGAGCTGTTTTTT.

The chain employs TRBV12-3 or TRBV12-4 and TRBJ2-1, with D unresolved. The CDR3 totals 16 residues. The V and J ends lost 5 bases and 6 bases respectively, with 20 bases between them. The DNA of the CDR3 is TGTGCCAGCAGTCCCGATAGTGGGAACGCGCTCAATGAGCAGTTCTTC. It translates to CASSPDSGNALNEQFF.

The table lists this clonotype with a few counts. This chain joins TRBV9 and TRBJ2-1; D remains ambiguous. CDR1 is SGDLS and CDR2 is YYNGEE in the germline V gene. This CDR3 is 13 amino acids long. V shed 2 bases and J shed 9 bases, with 12 bases lying between them. DNA of the CDR3: TGTGCCAGCAGCGTTTCGGCGGCAAGTGAGCAGTTCTTC. Encoded protein: CASSVSAASEQFF.